The 19 T cell receptor beta chains below were found in one sample sequenced in a study of spatial heterogeneity in lung cancer. TCRdb ran MiXCR on the 5' RACE reads and lists one entry per CDR3 protein. The sample carries some 120,000 distinct CDR3 sequences, more than 9% recorded once. This sample's time point: blood at routine non-recurrence follow-up after resection. The authors sequenced whole RNA from tumor, nontumor lung or frozen PBMC without sorting. The sequencing used PBMCs, collected at follow-up. These receptors were taken from a male donor with early-stage non-small cell lung cancer.

Many counts were recorded for this clonotype. The chain carries TRBV28 and TRBJ1-5, with D perhaps TRBD1 (6 bases). This CDR3 has 15 amino acids. CDR1 is MDHEN and CDR2 is SYDVKM in the germline V gene. V gave up 3 bases and J gave up 6 bases, with 15 bases separating them. The CDR3 DNA follows: TGTGCCAGCAGTTTTCGTACAGGGCGGACTCAGCCCCAGCATTTT. It yields the protein CASSFRTGRTQPQHF.

There are a few counts of this clonotype. This sequence joins TRBV4-2 and TRBJ2-5, with D possibly TRBD2 on 6 matching bases. Germline V gives CDR1 LGHNA, CDR2 YNFKEQ. V was trimmed by 3 bases and J by 5 bases, leaving 13 bases between them. The length of the CDR3 is 14 residues. The CDR3 here is CASSHEGLLETQYF. CDR3 sequence (DNA): TGTGCCAGCAGCCACGAGGGACTTCTTGAGACCCAGTACTTC.

The rearrangement links TRBV12-3 or TRBV12-4 to TRBJ2-1, with D maybe TRBD1 (6 bases). CDR3 size: 19 residues. Trimming shortened V by 0 bases and J by 0 bases, and 18 bases separated the two germline ends. CDR3 sequence: CASSLAIFWTESSYNEQFF. CDR3 coding DNA: TGTGCCAGCAGTTTAGCGATCTTCTGGACAGAGAGCTCCTACAATGAGCAGTTCTTC.

This clonotype has only a few counts. The J gene is TRBJ2-7, the V gene TRBV18; 9 bases are a match to TRBD1. This CDR3 comprises 14 residues. Germline assignment: CDR1 KGHSH and CDR2 LQKENI. The V and J ends lost 6 bases and 7 bases, in that order; junction bases with no gene match: 10. In DNA form, the CDR3 reads TGTGCCAGCTCGCCCGGGACAGGGAGAGGAGAGCAGTACTTC. It encodes CASSPGTGRGEQYF.

A remark on this clonotype: One base away lies a much larger clone, so this may be a sequencing read error. The chain carries TRBV10-2 and TRBJ2-7; 7 bases are a match to TRBD1. In germline, CDR1 is WSHSY, CDR2 SAAADI. CDR3 length: 15 residues. The CDR3: CASSEPDRSSYKQYF. CDR3 nucleotides: TGCGCCAGCAGTGAGCCGGACAGGAGCTCCTACAAGCAGTACTTC.

Ten or more counts support this clonotype. This sequence joins TRBV27 and TRBJ2-1; D is uncertain. The CDR3 consists of 14 residues. Germline CDR1 reads MNHEY; CDR2 reads SMNVEV (reference sequence). V was shortened by 1 base and J by 5 bases, with 9 bases between the two germline ends. This CDR3 reads CASSLFGQDNEQFF. CDR3 sequence (DNA): TGTGCCAGCAGTTTATTCGGGCAGGACAATGAGCAGTTCTTC.

The chain combines TRBV12-3 or TRBV12-4 with TRBJ1-5; D is uncertain. The germline V and J ends were trimmed by 4 bases and 11 bases, with 12 bases remaining between them. CDR3 length: 12 amino acids. The CDR3: CASSSSNWAQHF. Written as DNA, the CDR3 is TGTGCCAGCAGTTCCTCTAATTGGGCCCAGCATTTT.

This clonotype has a handful of counts. The V and J genes are TRBV6-2 or TRBV6-3 and TRBJ1-4; TRBD1 matches at 10 bases. This CDR3 region has 16 residues. Germline V gives CDR1 MNHEY, CDR2 SVGEGT. J lost 8 bases, V lost 5 bases, and 11 bases had no gene match. CDR3 loop: CASSRPRGTGDEKLFF. CDR3 nucleotide sequence: TGTGCCAGCAGTCGACCACGCGGGACAGGGGACGAAAAACTGTTTTTT.

The table lists this clonotype with many counts. This chain uses TRBV10-2 with TRBJ2-1, with D hard to call. Trimming cost V 4 bases and J 4 bases, with 2 bases left between them. CDR1 and CDR2 (germline): WSHSY, SAAADI. The CDR3 is 11 residues long. The CDR3 here is CASSAYNEQFF. In DNA, the CDR3 is TGCGCCAGCAGTGCATACAATGAGCAGTTCTTC.

This clonotype was found many times. The DNA for the CDR3 is TGCGCCAGCAGCTTGGGACAGGCTAACTATGGCTACACCTTC. This sequence encodes CASSLGQANYGYTF. V is TRBV5-1 and J is TRBJ1-2, with D perhaps matching TRBD1 (6 bases). The germline CDR1 and CDR2 sequences are SGHRS and YFSETQ. The CDR3 sequence is 14 residues long. The ends were cut back, 0 bases at V and 0 bases at J, with 6 bases in the middle.

The chain couples TRBV2 to TRBJ1-1; no clear D gene. The CDR3 totals 15 residues. Germline values: CDR1 SNHLY, CDR2 FYNNEI. Trimming took 2 bases from V and 0 from J, leaving 10 bases between them. This chain's CDR3 is CASSELASLNTEAFF. For the CDR3, the DNA is TGTGCCAGCAGTGAATTGGCCAGCTTGAACACTGAAGCTTTCTTT.

The rearrangement links TRBV21-1 to TRBJ1-5. TRBV21-1 is annotated as a pseudogene. The CDR3 has 17 residues. The CDR3 loop is CASSGRTSDYSNQPQHF. Written as DNA, the CDR3 is TGTGCCAGCAGCGGACGAACAAGCGACTATAGCAATCAGCCCCAGCATTTT.

This clonotype was detected only a few times. V and J are TRBV5-6 and TRBJ2-5; maybe TRBD1 (5 bases). V was trimmed by 2 bases and J by 2 bases, leaving 10 bases between them. This CDR3 has 14 residues. Looked up from germline, CDR1 is SGHDT and CDR2 is YYEEEE. The CDR3 nucleotides read TGTGCCAGCAGCTTCGGGCAGGGTCAAGAGACCCAGTACTTC. The encoded protein is CASSFGQGQETQYF.

The V call is TRBV3-1, the J call TRBJ1-2; D unresolved. CDR3 length: 15 residues. Deletions cut 0 bases from V and 3 bases from J, with 11 bases between. CDR1 and CDR2 (germline): LGHDT, YNNKEL (reference sequence). The CDR3 region has the DNA TGTGCCAGCAGCCAAGATGGCAGGCCGGACTATGGCTACACCTTC. Amino acids: CASSQDGRPDYGYTF.

The chain combines TRBV10-2 with TRBJ2-7; D uncertain. The CDR3 consists of 12 residues. The germline V and J ends were trimmed by 3 bases and 7 bases, with 10 bases remaining between them. The germline V gene has CDR1 WSHSY and CDR2 SAAADI. In DNA form, the CDR3 reads TGCGCCAGCAGTGACCGTGTCCGGGAGCAGTACTTC. This translates into CASSDRVREQYF.

This rearrangement joins TRBV6-1 to TRBJ1-5, with 7 nucleotides matching TRBD1. The CDR3 totals 14 residues. Germline trimming cut 5 bases from V and 7 bases from J; bases unmatched to any gene: 8. Germline V lookup: CDR1 MNHNS, CDR2 SASEGT. The CDR3 coding sequence is TGTGCCAGCAGTCCTGAAGGGGGCTGGCAGCCCCAGCATTTT. This sequence encodes CASSPEGGWQPQHF.

This clonotype has only a few counts. The chain has TRBV20-1 and TRBJ1-1, with D perhaps TRBD1 (6 bases). There are 13 residues in the CDR3. The V end was cut by 6 bases, the J end by 4 bases, with 15 bases between. Germline V gives CDR1 DFQATT, CDR2 SNEGSKA (reference sequence). CDR3 DNA: TGCAGTGCCCAGTTCGGGGGCCTCACTGAAGCTTTCTTT. Its translation is CSAQFGGLTEAFF.

In its sample, this clonotype was seen many times. The J gene is TRBJ1-1, the V gene TRBV27; TRBD1 agrees at 7 bases. J was trimmed by 2 bases and V by 5 bases; bases with no gene match: 5. The CDR3 runs to 14 residues. Germline assignment: CDR1 MNHEY and CDR2 SMNVEV (reference sequence). CDR3 amino acids: CASSRRTGNTEAFF. DNA of the CDR3: TGTGCCAGCAGTCGGAGGACAGGTAACACTGAAGCTTTCTTT.

A remark on this clonotype: Just one base apart from a much larger clone, this may be a read error. V is TRBV20-1 and J is TRBJ2-5; TRBD1 matches 8 bases. The CDR3 is 13 residues long. CDR1 is DFQATT, CDR2 SNEGSKA, per germline (reference sequence). Trimming at V came to 5 bases and at J to 4 bases, leaving 6 bases not matched to a gene. Written as DNA, the CDR3 is TGCAGTGCTTACGACAGGGGCCGAGAGACCCAGTACTTC. It codes for CSAYDRGRETQYF.